This T cell receptor beta chain came from a study of T cell responses to AZD1222 COVID-19 vaccine. Study details: Investigators merged groups given second doses at roughly 4 or roughly 12 weeks.

To note about this clone: Its antigen is unidentified.

Generated by immunoSEQ multiplex PCR, the TCRdb table keeps only in-frame clones and is missing some. Found here are 110,000 or so clones, more than 70% of them singletons; the top ten hold around a sixth. Broader study findings: When two AZD1222 doses had been given, Spike-specific TCR breadth and depth rose. With dominance at 160-218 and 743-854, vaccine-associated CD4 TCRs spanned spike.

The specimen was peripheral blood, collected on day 0 of AZD1222 vaccination. The origin of this receptor is an adult in good health.

The CDR3 region has the DNA TGTGCCAGCAGCCCTACCTCCGGGACAGGGGCGTATGGCTACACCTTC. This codes for CASSPTSGTGAYGYTF. The J gene is TRBJ1-2, the V gene TRBV6-6, with 10 nucleotides matching TRBD1. With 6 bases clipped from V and 5 bases from J, the junction kept 12 bases outside the gene matches. The germline gives CDR1 MNHNY, CDR2 SVGAGI (reference sequence). This CDR3 comprises 16 residues.